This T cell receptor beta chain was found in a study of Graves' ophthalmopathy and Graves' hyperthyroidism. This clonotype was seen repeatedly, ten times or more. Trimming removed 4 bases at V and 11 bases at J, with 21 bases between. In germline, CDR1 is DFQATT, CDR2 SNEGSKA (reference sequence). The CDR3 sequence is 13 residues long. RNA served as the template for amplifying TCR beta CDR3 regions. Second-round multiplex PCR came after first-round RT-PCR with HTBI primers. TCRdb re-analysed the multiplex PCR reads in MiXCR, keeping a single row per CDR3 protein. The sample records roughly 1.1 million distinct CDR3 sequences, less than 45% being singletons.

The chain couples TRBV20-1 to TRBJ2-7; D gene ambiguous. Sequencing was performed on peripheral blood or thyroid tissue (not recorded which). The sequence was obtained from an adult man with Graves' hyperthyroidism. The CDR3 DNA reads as TGCAGTGCTAAATCGATCCGCGGACCTTGGGAGTACTTC. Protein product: CSAKSIRGPWEYF.